This T cell receptor (beta chain) was recovered during a study of blood T cell repertoires in COVID-19 (dated by TCRdb to 2018 to 2020). With regard to the full study: Samples covering the acute and convalescent phases of COVID-19 were provided by collaborators in the United States, Italy and Spain. The material from the prospective study consisted of cDNA or gDNA derived from T cells, B-cell-depleted T cells, or PBMCs. Subjects who had been exposed to COVID-19, were actively infected with it, or had recovered from it provided the deeply sampled blood TCRbeta repertoires that made up the dataset. The repertoires were made available in a free public database intended to serve as a resource for research on the immune response to SARS-CoV-2. The samples were drawn from two sources: the first 160 participants of the ongoing ImmuneRACE study, and 1,254 subjects contributed by 6 global collaborators. Sample metadata almost always included a de-identified subject ID, COVID-19 status, age in years and sex. HLA class I and class II types, where available, came from metadata supplied by the sample provider rather than from assay-based typing. Study-wide conclusions, independent of this receptor: The amount of clinical and demographic metadata varied by source and participant and was provided uncurated.

Whole blood was collected in K2EDTA tubes by collaborating institutions according to the institutions' own protocols. For TCRbeta analysis, collaborators shipped samples in one of three forms: frozen whole blood, isolated PBMCs, or DNA extracted from either of those sample types. In regard to this clone: Its antigen specificity is not known. Base-call qualities are not available, and no considerably larger clone is one nucleotide away.

CDR1 is given as MNHNY and CDR2 as SVGAGI, both from the germline V gene (reference sequence). Cut back by 2 bases and 7 bases, the V and J ends lie 14 bases apart. CDR3 length: 14 amino acids, cysteine to phenylalanine. Just CDR3 DNA is preserved here, 42 bases in frame from base 1. TCRbeta CDR3 regions were amplified from genomic DNA using the immunoSEQ Assay, a bias-controlled multiplex PCR. On the study's bioinformatics: The number of nucleated cells in each sample was estimated by amplification of reference gene primers within the assay. To quantify the absolute abundance of each unique TCRbeta CDR3 rearrangement, sequence reads were collapsed and filtered. For each sample, productive Simpson clonality was calculated by taking the square root of Simpson's diversity index across productive rearrangements. What TCRdb holds here is the immuneACCESS table cut down to in-frame rearrangements. Part of the clones is not present; checked against another copy, under half of the missing clones reflect an unresolved V gene, and the others are unexplained. V and J calls and clone size come straight from that table; D and trimming were deduced from the DNA. Counted in this sample were tens of thousands of clones; approximately 88% of them appeared once. Roughly 6.1% of the sample lies in the top ten.

This receptor chain uses TRBV6-6 and TRBJ1-1; the D gene is not confidently resolved. The clonotype was recovered from a woman aged 45-65 years with acute or convalescent COVID-19. Input material: peripheral blood. The CDR3 sequence is CASSYVRGRSEAFF. The DNA is as follows: TGTGCCAGCAGTTACGTCCGAGGGAGAAGTGAAGCTTTCTTT.